This TCR beta chain was observed in a study of blood T cell repertoires in COVID-19. The overall study: Acute and convalescent COVID-19 samples came from the United States, Italy and Spain.

The CDR3 is made up of 12 amino acids. Per germline, CDR1 SGHAT and CDR2 FQNNGV. The V end was cut by 5 bases, the J end by 6 bases, with 7 bases between. This clone has only one observation. The same CDR3 can be traced to other DNA sequences in this sample. Profiled with immunoSEQ multiplex PCR; TCRdb holds only in-frame clones, not every one. The sample holds tens of thousands of clones; over 85% are singletons and the top ten take roughly 1.2%. The specimen sequenced was peripheral blood. V and J are TRBV11-2 and TRBJ2-2; no clear D gene. This receptor was obtained from a man aged 55 to 69 with acute or convalescent COVID-19. The CDR3 nucleotides read TGTGCCAGCAGCCCGGTGGCCGGGGAGCTGTTTTTT. This encodes CASSPVAGELFF.